This is a list of T cell receptor beta chains from one sample in a study of sequential checkpoint blockade in melanoma. The data were produced by immunoSEQ multiplex PCR, yet TCRdb's version contains in-frame clones alone and is incomplete. Among approximately 28,000 clones listed, approximately 88% were seen once. The material was CD8+ T cells sorted from blood (inferred from file names), obtained from a patient given nivolumab and ipilimumab in sequence. All receptors come from a human donor with melanoma. The CDR3 runs from the conserved cysteine through the conserved F or W. D genes are given only for firm matches. For some rows the clone size is stated as once, few or many, or as a class when expanded; others skip it.

>TRBV27|.|TRBD2|TRBJ2-7
CASRGLAGYEQYF
TGTGCCAGCAGAGGACTAGCGGGTTACGAGCAGTACTTC
>TRBV5-5|.|TRBD2|TRBJ2-1
CASSWWAGGPNEQFF
TGTGCCAGCAGCTGGTGGGCGGGAGGGCCGAATGAGCAGTTCTTC
>TRBV2|.|TRBD2|TRBJ2-7
CASSPRLAGGREQYF
TGTGCCAGCAGTCCAAGACTAGCGGGAGGTCGGGAGCAGTACTTC
>TRBV5-6|.|.|TRBJ2-5
CASSALPRDTLQETQYF
TGTGCCAGCAGCGCCCTCCCCCGGGACACCCTACAAGAGACCCAGTACTTC
>TRBV7-3|.|.|TRBJ2-7
CASSPAGSTYEQYF
TGTGCCAGCAGCCCCGCGGGCAGCACCTACGAGCAGTACTTC
>TRBV27|.|.|TRBJ1-4
CASSPGHTNEKLFF
TGTGCCAGCAGTCCAGGACATACTAATGAAAAACTGTTTTTT
>TRBV5-5|.|.|TRBJ2-7
CASSLEDTSYEQYF
TGTGCCAGCAGCTTGGAGGACACTTCCTACGAGCAGTACTTC
>TRBV7-9|.|.|TRBJ1-1
CASSSGQTNTEAFF
TGTGCCAGCAGCTCCGGACAGACGAACACTGAAGCTTTCTTT
>TRBV9|.|.|TRBJ2-3
CASSVASSRPDTQYF
TGTGCCAGCAGCGTAGCGTCTAGCAGGCCCGATACGCAGTATTTT
>TRBV28|.|TRBD2|TRBJ2-5
CASSLVSLAGDQETQYF
TGTGCCAGCAGTTTAGTCTCCCTAGCGGGAGATCAGGAGACCCAGTACTTC
>TRBV25-1|.|TRBD1|TRBJ1-2
CASSGQGSYGYTF
TGTGCCAGCAGTGGACAGGGGAGCTATGGCTACACCTTC
>TRBV4-2|.|TRBD2|TRBJ2-1
CASSLIAASGNNEQFF
TGTGCCAGCAGCCTTATAGCGGCAAGCGGGAACAATGAGCAGTTCTTC
>TRBV28|.|TRBD2|TRBJ2-7
CASSTPTSGSYEQYF
TGTGCCAGCAGTACCCCGACTAGCGGGAGTTACGAGCAGTACTTC
>TRBV29-1|.|TRBD2|TRBJ2-1
CSVEMVVAGVTSNEQFF
TGCAGCGTTGAAATGGTGGTAGCGGGAGTCACCTCCAATGAGCAGTTCTTC
>TRBV28|.|TRBD2|TRBJ2-7
CASSPPAWREPSYEQYF
TGTGCCAGCAGTCCCCCGGCGTGGCGGGAGCCCTCCTACGAGCAGTACTTC
>TRBV28|.|.|TRBJ1-1
CASSFVAAEAFF
TGTGCCAGCAGTTTCGTGGCGGCTGAAGCTTTCTTT
>TRBV5-5|.|.|TRBJ1-4
CASRNTLIANEKLFF
TGTGCCAGCAGAAATACCTTGATAGCGAATGAAAAACTGTTTTTT
>TRBV6-4|.|TRBD2|TRBJ2-3
CASSAGGATDTQYF
TGTGCCAGCAGTGCGGGGGGGGCCACAGATACGCAGTATTTT
>TRBV28|.|.|TRBJ1-1
CASSSIPQGFEDTEAFF
TGTGCCAGCAGTTCTATTCCTCAGGGGTTTGAAGACACTGAAGCTTTCTTT
>TRBV19|.|.|TRBJ2-1
CASTPRTAYNEQFF
TGTGCCAGTACCCCACGGACAGCATACAATGAGCAGTTCTTC
>TRBV19|.|TRBD1|TRBJ1-1
CASSSEGQDEAFF
TGTGCCAGTAGTAGCGAGGGACAGGATGAAGCTTTCTTT
>TRBV7-6|.|.|TRBJ2-2
CASTPRAEGADTGELFF
TGTGCCAGCACCCCGCGGGCAGAGGGAGCGGACACCGGGGAGCTGTTTTTT
>TRBV7-9|.|.|TRBJ1-2
CASSLETANYGYTF
TGTGCCAGCAGCTTAGAGACTGCTAACTATGGCTACACCTTC
>TRBV5-1|.|TRBD2|TRBJ2-2
CASGPGLAGGTNTGELFF
TGCGCCAGCGGACCGGGACTAGCGGGGGGAACGAACACCGGGGAGCTGTTTTTT
>TRBV6-6|.|.|TRBJ2-2
CASSLKGAYTGELFF
TGTGCCAGCAGTTTAAAGGGAGCCTACACCGGGGAGCTGTTTTTT
>TRBV28|.|.|TRBJ2-7
CASRPGVGEQYF
TGTGCCAGCAGGCCGGGAGTAGGGGAGCAGTACTTC
>TRBV6-5|.|.|TRBJ1-2
CASSLQGTGYTF
TGTGCCAGCAGTTTACAGGGTACTGGCTACACCTTC
>TRBV5-5|.|TRBD1|TRBJ1-3
CASSSDRGLGNTIYF
TGTGCCAGCAGTTCGGACAGGGGCCTAGGAAACACCATATATTTT
>TRBV4-1|.|TRBD1|TRBJ2-2
CASSQARVSYRGTGELFF
TGCGCCAGCAGCCAAGCCAGGGTCTCATACAGGGGGACCGGGGAGCTGTTTTTT
>TRBV28|.|TRBD2|TRBJ2-1
CASSLELAGNEQFF
TGTGCCAGCAGTTTAGAGCTAGCGGGAAATGAGCAGTTCTTC
>TRBV19|.|.|TRBJ2-1
CASRTPGVLSNEQFF
TGTGCCAGTAGGACCCCGGGAGTCCTTTCGAATGAGCAGTTCTTC
>TRBV6-5|.|TRBD1|TRBJ2-5
CASSSAGGQETQYF
TGTGCCAGCAGTTCCGCAGGGGGCCAAGAGACCCAGTACTTC
>TRBV6-1|.|.|TRBJ2-2
CASSEQADPNTGELFF
TGTGCCAGCAGTGAACAGGCAGATCCTAACACCGGGGAGCTGTTTTTT
>TRBV13|once|TRBD2|TRBJ2-6
CASSFAGGGSGANVLTF
TGTGCCAGCAGCTTTGCGGGGGGCGGGTCTGGGGCCAACGTCCTGACTTTC
>TRBV2|.|.|TRBJ1-2
CASSATANYGYTF
TGTGCCAGCAGCGCTACAGCTAACTATGGCTACACCTTC
>TRBV28|.|.|TRBJ1-2
CASSGYKTGYGYTF
TGTGCCAGCAGCGGATATAAAACAGGGTATGGCTACACCTTC
>TRBV28|.|TRBD1|TRBJ1-1
CASSMGQYTEAFF
TGTGCCAGCAGCATGGGACAGTACACTGAAGCTTTCTTT
>TRBV7-8|.|TRBD1|TRBJ2-7
CASSPVGRGYEQYF
TGTGCCAGCAGCCCAGTCGGCAGGGGGTACGAGCAGTACTTC
>TRBV9|.|TRBD1|TRBJ1-2
CASSVAIQGNDYGYTF
TGTGCCAGCAGCGTAGCTATACAGGGGAACGACTATGGCTACACCTTC
>TRBV27|.|TRBD1|TRBJ2-1
CASSTRDRSYNEQFF
TGTGCCAGCAGTACCCGGGACAGATCCTACAATGAGCAGTTCTTC
>TRBV9|once|.|TRBJ2-1
CASSVELAYEQFF
TGTGCCAGCAGCGTAGAACTAGCCTATGAGCAGTTCTTC
>TRBV28|.|TRBD2|TRBJ2-2
CAGRGTGELFF
TGTGCCGGGAGGGGCACCGGGGAGCTGTTTTTT
>TRBV6-4|.|.|TRBJ1-6
CASSDGAVNSPLHF
TGTGCCAGCAGTGACGGGGCAGTTAATTCACCCCTCCACTTT
>TRBV5-4|.|.|TRBJ1-1
CASSSSVDTEAFF
TGTGCCAGCAGCTCTTCCGTTGACACTGAAGCTTTCTTT
>TRBV6-5|once|.|TRBJ2-3
CATRGRSTDTQYF
TGTGCCACCCGAGGTAGAAGCACAGATACGCAGTATTTT
>TRBV7-8|.|TRBD1|TRBJ1-6
CASSPGTGINSPLHF
TGTGCCAGCAGCCCCGGGACAGGGATTAATTCACCCCTCCACTTT